This entry is about one T cell receptor (beta chain). This entry belongs to a study of blood T cell repertoires in COVID-19. For the study at large: Sites across the United States, Italy and Spain contributed samples from acute and convalescent COVID-19. Sources were T cells, B-cell-depleted T cells, or PBMCs; the material itself was cDNA or gDNA.

Only in-frame clones appear in the TCRdb table, and some are missing; sequencing was by immunoSEQ multiplex PCR. Of roughly 130,000 clones in the sample, more than 60% were seen once. The CDR3 runs 15 residues. Germline V gene sequence: CDR1 MNHEY, CDR2 SVGEGT. V gave up 2 bases and J gave up 1 base, with 11 bases separating them. The sequence derives from an elderly man with acute or convalescent COVID-19. This chain uses TRBV6-2 or TRBV6-3 with TRBJ1-1; D uncertain. The sample taken for sequencing was peripheral blood. The CDR3 DNA is TGTGCCAGCAGTTACCGCCCGGGTCAGAACACTGAAGCTTTCTTT. It encodes CASSYRPGQNTEAFF.